The 3 T cell receptor beta chains reported below all come from one sample, sequenced in a study of T cell responses to AZD1222 COVID-19 vaccine. This table comes from immunoSEQ multiplex PCR, and its TCRdb copy is limited to in-frame clones, with some not included. The sample records around 120,000 clones, about 85% being singletons. The sample was peripheral blood, taken 28 days after the second AZD1222 dose. The receptors derive from an adult who received the AZD1222 COVID-19 vaccine.

This chain uses TRBV6-5 with TRBJ1-2; the D gene is possibly TRBD1 (5 bases). The germline gives CDR1 MNHEY, CDR2 SVGAGI. The germline V and J ends were trimmed by 6 bases and 4 bases, with 9 bases remaining between them. The CDR3 totals 12 residues. DNA for the CDR3: TGTGCCAGCAGGGGGACTGGCTATGGCTACACCTTC. This sequence encodes CASRGTGYGYTF.

On this clone: The same CDR3 is also encoded by other DNA sequences in this sample. The V gene is TRBV2, the J gene TRBJ1-2, with a possible D match to TRBD1 (5 bases). The CDR3 runs to 12 residues. V was pared by 2 bases and J by 4 bases, with 5 bases between. CDR1 SNHLY and CDR2 FYNNEI come from the germline V gene. In DNA, the CDR3 is TGTGCCAGCAGTGAACAGGGCTATGGCTACACCTTC. It translates to CASSEQGYGYTF.

V gene TRBV28 combines with J gene TRBJ1-4; 7 bases fit TRBD1. The CDR3 consists of 14 residues. CDR1 is MDHEN and CDR2 is SYDVKM in the germline V gene. V shed 2 bases, J shed 5 bases, and the junction held 2 bases outside the gene matches. The CDR3 DNA reads as TGTGCCAGCAGTTTACCAGGGGGGAATGAAAAACTGTTTTTT. The encoded protein is CASSLPGGNEKLFF.